The 26 T cell receptor beta chains reported below all come from one sample, sequenced in a study of OX40 agonist ivuxolimab in advanced cancers. Sequenced by immunoSEQ multiplex PCR; TCRdb stores in-frame clones only, minus some. The top ten clones hold roughly 1.5% of a sample with tens of thousands of clones, around nine tenths of them seen once. The sample consisted of CD4+ or CD8+ T cells sorted from blood, taken in a trial of the OX40 agonist ivuxolimab. These TCRs come from an adult with an advanced solid tumor such as melanoma, head and neck, liver or kidney cancer.

The chain is built from TRBV6-5 and TRBJ1-2, with D uncertain. V gave up 6 bases and J gave up 7 bases, with 12 bases separating them. Germline assignment: CDR1 MNHEY and CDR2 SVGAGI. The CDR3 is 12 amino acids. DNA of the CDR3: TGTGCCAGCAGCCGCGGGGAGAGTGGCTACACCTTC. This encodes CASSRGESGYTF.

The CDR3 DNA reads as TGTGCCAGCTCCCCGGGACTAGCAGTTACCGGGGAGCTGTTTTTT. Its protein product is CASSPGLAVTGELFF. The genes are TRBV18 and TRBJ2-2; 9 nucleotides line up with TRBD2. Germline V lookup: CDR1 KGHSH, CDR2 LQKENI. This CDR3 comprises 15 residues. The junction had 7 bases not matched to a gene; V was cut back by 6 bases and J by 5 bases. The full variable domain, rest sourced from reference TRBV18 and TRBJ2-2, is NAGVMQNPRHLVRRRGQEARLRCSPMKGHSHVYWYRQLPEEGLKFMVYLQKENIIDESGMPKERFSAEFPKEGPSILRIQQVVRGDSAAYFCASSPGLAVTGELFFGEGSRLTVL.

V gene TRBV11-2 combines with J gene TRBJ2-7, with TRBD2 as a possible D gene (6 bases). Deletions cut 4 bases from V and 4 bases from J, with 11 bases between. Germline lookup yields CDR1 SGHAT and CDR2 FQNNGV. There are 13 residues in the CDR3. The DNA of the CDR3 is TGTGCCAGCAGCTCGACTAGAATTTACGAGCAGTACTTC. Protein product: CASSSTRIYEQYF.

The chain employs TRBV5-1 and TRBJ2-7; 10 bases agree with TRBD1. V trimming: 4 bases; J trimming: 5 bases; junction bases outside the gene matches: 12. CDR1 SGHRS and CDR2 YFSETQ come from the germline V gene. This CDR3 region has 16 residues. CDR3 DNA: TGCGCCAGCAGCCTGACAACCGGGACAGGGGTTCACGAGCAGTACTTC. Encoded protein: CASSLTTGTGVHEQYF.

The rearrangement joins TRBV6-6 to TRBJ2-7; D remains unclear. V gave up 6 bases and J gave up 2 bases, with 8 bases separating them. Germline CDR1 MNHNY, CDR2 SVGAGI (reference sequence). This CDR3 is built from 12 residues. The CDR3 DNA follows: TGTGCCAGCAGCTCCACCACCTACGAGCAGTACTTC. It is translated as CASSSTTYEQYF.

The chain recombines TRBV5-4 with TRBJ2-5; perhaps TRBD1 as D (8 bases). CDR1 and CDR2 from the germline V gene are SGHNT and YYREEE (reference sequence). Deletions cut 4 bases from V and 4 bases from J, with 14 bases between. This CDR3 region has 14 residues. CDR3 nucleotide sequence: TGTGCCAGCAGCGGGAACAGGGGGGGAGAGACCCAGTACTTC. This codes for CASSGNRGGETQYF.

The chain has TRBV5-1 and TRBJ2-5; tentatively, D is TRBD2 (6 bases). The CDR3 runs 16 residues. The ends were cut back, 2 bases at V and 0 bases at J, with 14 bases in the middle. Germline CDR1 SGHRS, CDR2 YFSETQ. The CDR3 bases are TGCGCCAGCAGCTTAGGATCATGGGGGGACCAAGAGACCCAGTACTTC. Protein: CASSLGSWGDQETQYF.

The V call is TRBV6-6, the J call TRBJ2-1, with TRBD1 identical over 11 bases. The germline V gene encodes CDR1 MNHNY and CDR2 SVGAGI (reference sequence). J was trimmed by 9 bases and V by 7 bases; bases with no gene match: 8. This CDR3 has 14 residues. CDR3 nucleotides: TGTGCCAGCACGGTTGGGACAGGGGGGTTTGAGCAGTTCTTC. Translation: CASTVGTGGFEQFF.

This clone has a handful of counts. V and J are TRBV29-1 and TRBJ2-1, with D perhaps TRBD1 (6 bases). Trimming removed 5 bases from V and 12 bases from J, with 17 bases in between. Germline CDR1 and CDR2: SQVTM and ANQGSEA. This CDR3 spans 12 amino acids. The CDR3 loop is CSVYTGFLGQFF. For the CDR3, the DNA is TGCAGCGTTTACACAGGGTTCCTAGGGCAGTTCTTC.

The chain has TRBV19 and TRBJ1-4; D remains ambiguous. From germline, CDR1 is LNHDA and CDR2 SQIVND (reference sequence). The CDR3 has 15 amino acids. The germline V and J ends were trimmed by 3 bases and 5 bases, with 13 bases remaining between them. The CDR3: CASSIIRSGNEKLFF. In DNA, the CDR3 is TGTGCCAGTAGTATCATCCGTTCGGGCAATGAAAAACTGTTTTTT.

The chain recombines TRBV28 with TRBJ2-3; 15 nucleotides agree with TRBD2. The V and J ends lost 5 bases and 2 bases, in that order; junction bases with no gene match: 11. The CDR3 runs 19 residues. Germline V gene lookup returns CDR1 MDHEN and CDR2 SYDVKM. Here the CDR3 DNA reads TGTGCCAGCAGTATCCGCCCGGGACTAGCGGGGGGCAACACAGATACGCAGTATTTT. This translates into CASSIRPGLAGGNTDTQYF. The full variable domain, in which reference TRBV28 and TRBJ2-3 provide the parts outside the CDR3, is DVKVTQSSRYLVKRTGEKVFLECVQDMDHENMFWYRQDPGLGLRLIYFSYDVKMKEKGDIPEGYSVSREKKERFSLILESASTNQTSMYLCASSIRPGLAGGNTDTQYFGPGTRLTVL.

V is TRBV10-3 and J is TRBJ1-5; 8 bases fit TRBD1. The V and J ends lost 6 bases and 6 bases, in that order; junction bases with no gene match: 7. This CDR3 comprises 14 residues. CDR1 and CDR2 (germline): ENHRY, SYGVKD. DNA of the CDR3: TGTGCCATCAGCGATGGACAGGGCAGTCAGCCCCAGCATTTT. This encodes CAISDGQGSQPQHF.

The rearrangement uses TRBV7-9 and TRBJ2-1; D is unclear. Per the germline V gene, CDR1 is SEHNR and CDR2 is FQNEAQ (reference sequence). The CDR3 is 15 residues long. V was pared by 3 bases and J by 0 bases, with 9 bases between. The CDR3, as DNA: TGTGCCAGCAGCTTCTCGCGCCCCTCCTACAATGAGCAGTTCTTC. It encodes CASSFSRPSYNEQFF.

J is TRBJ2-5 and V is TRBV27; D is possibly TRBD2 (5 bases). Trimming took off 2 bases at V and 4 bases at J, with 5 bases between the two ends. Germline loops: CDR1 MNHEY, CDR2 SMNVEV (reference sequence). The CDR3 runs 12 residues. The CDR3 sequence is CASSLRGETQYF. CDR3 nucleotide sequence: TGTGCCAGCAGTTTACGGGGAGAGACCCAGTACTTC.

The rearrangement links TRBV7-8 to TRBJ1-5, with D uncertain. The V gene's germline CDR1 is SGHVS and CDR2 FQNEAQ. V dropped 2 bases and J dropped 7 bases, with 6 bases sitting between them. The CDR3 runs to 12 residues. The chain's CDR3 is CASSLRYQPQHF. The CDR3, as DNA: TGTGCCAGCAGCTTAAGGTACCAGCCCCAGCATTTT. Looking up the rest from reference TRBV7-8 and TRBJ1-5 gives the full variable domain: GAGVSQSPRYKVAKRGQDVALRCDPISGHVSLFWYQQALGQGPEFLTYFQNEAQLDKSGLPSDRFFAERPEGSVSTLKIQRTQQEDSAVYLCASSLRYQPQHFGDGTRLSIL.

The gene calls are TRBV30 and TRBJ1-4; unclear D gene. The CDR3 runs to 13 residues. Germline V gene lookup returns CDR1 GTSNPN and CDR2 SVGIG (reference sequence). V shed 5 bases and J shed 2 bases, with 9 bases lying between them. Here the CDR3 reads CAWDSGTNEKLFF. In DNA form, the CDR3 reads TGTGCCTGGGATTCGGGTACTAATGAAAAACTGTTTTTT. The variable domain in full, completed from reference TRBV30 and TRBJ1-4, reads SQTIHQWPATLVQPVGSPLSLECTVEGTSNPNLYWYRQAAGRGLQLLFYSVGIGQISSEVPQNLSASRPQDRQFILSSKKLLLSDSGFYLCAWDSGTNEKLFFGSGTQLSVL.

The J gene is TRBJ2-7, the V gene TRBV5-4, with D tentatively TRBD1 (6 bases). The CDR3 has 16 residues. Per germline, CDR1 SGHNT and CDR2 YYREEE (reference sequence). V was cut by 0 bases and J by 3 bases, with 16 bases left in between. CDR3 loop: CASSLGSGATLYEQYF. DNA for the CDR3: TGTGCCAGCAGCTTGGGGTCAGGGGCGACACTCTACGAGCAGTACTTC.

The V gene is TRBV25-1, the J gene TRBJ2-5; 7 bases match TRBD1. There are 13 residues in the CDR3. V was pared by 8 bases and J by 2 bases, with 5 bases of the junction left unmatched. CDR1 MGHDK and CDR2 SYGVNS come from the germline V gene. The CDR3 DNA reads TGTGCCAGCGAGGGCAGGGGGCAAGAGACCCAGTACTTC. Its translation is CASEGRGQETQYF.

By frequency in the sample, this clone is medium-sized (0.01 to 0.1%). The chain joins TRBV4-2 to TRBJ1-1; D not certain. V lost 0 bases, J lost 1 base, and 12 bases lay in between. The CDR3 is 16 amino acids. Germline assignment: CDR1 LGHNA and CDR2 YNFKEQ. The CDR3 nucleotides are TGTGCCAGCAGCCAAGATACGGGCGGTGCGAACACTGAAGCTTTCTTT. Translation gives CASSQDTGGANTEAFF.

The rearrangement uses TRBV5-6 and TRBJ2-3; the D gene is possibly TRBD2 (6 bases). Trimming stripped 2 bases from V and 0 bases from J, with 13 bases between. The CDR3 sequence is 16 residues long. Germline V gives CDR1 SGHDT, CDR2 YYEEEE. CDR3 coding DNA: TGTGCCAGCAGCTTAACGGGGGACCCTAGCACAGATACGCAGTATTTT. It yields the protein CASSLTGDPSTDTQYF. Full variable domain (missing parts from reference TRBV5-6 and TRBJ2-3): DAGVTQSPTHLIKTRGQQVTLRCSPKSGHDTVSWYQQALGQGPQFIFQYYEEEERQRGNFPDRFSGHQFPNYSSELNVNALLLGDSALYLCASSLTGDPSTDTQYFGPGTRLTVL.

CDR3 sequence reads: CASRRDKNTGELFF. The CDR3 DNA reads TGTGCCAGTAGGAGGGACAAGAACACCGGGGAGCTGTTTTTT. This chain uses TRBV19 with TRBJ2-2; D might be TRBD1 (6 bases). The CDR3 loop spans 14 amino acids. V was pared by 6 bases and J by 1 base, with 9 bases between. Germline CDR1 LNHDA, CDR2 SQIVND (reference sequence).

This chain uses TRBV25-1 with TRBJ2-7; 11 bases agree with TRBD2. The CDR3 has 15 residues. The J segment lost 1 base and the V segment lost 6 bases, leaving 5 bases of the junction unmatched. Germline V gene sequence: CDR1 MGHDK, CDR2 SYGVNS. Here the CDR3 DNA reads TGTGCCAGCAGCCCGGGACTAGCGGTGTCCTACGAGCAGTACTTC. Residues: CASSPGLAVSYEQYF.

The chain employs TRBV11-3 and TRBJ2-1; 10 nucleotides agree with TRBD2. Per the germline V gene, CDR1 is SGHNT and CDR2 is YENEEA. The length of the CDR3 is 15 residues. After removal of 3 bases from V and 8 bases from J, the junction contained 7 bases not matched to a gene. The CDR3 loop is CASSFQLAGLDEQFF. The CDR3 nucleotides are TGTGCCAGCAGCTTCCAACTAGCGGGGTTAGATGAGCAGTTCTTC.

The rearrangement uses TRBV28 and TRBJ2-1, with 7 bases that match TRBD2. The trim removed 6 bases at V and 10 bases at J, leaving 15 bases unmatched. Germline V lookup: CDR1 MDHEN, CDR2 SYDVKM. The CDR3 consists of 15 residues. CDR3 sequence reads: CASSSQAGRGREQFF. CDR3 in DNA: TGTGCCAGCAGCTCCCAAGCGGGACGAGGCAGGGAGCAGTTCTTC.

V gene TRBV5-5 combines with J gene TRBJ1-3; D is uncertain. This CDR3 comprises 13 residues. Germline V gene data show CDR1 as SGHKS and CDR2 as YYEKEE (reference sequence). V lost 4 bases, J lost 1 base, and 6 bases lay in between. The CDR3 protein is CASSPNSGNTIYF. DNA for the CDR3: TGTGCCAGCAGCCCTAATTCTGGAAACACCATATATTTT.

The table lists this clone with a count of one. The CDR3 loop is CASSRQGSSYEQYF. The CDR3 coding sequence is TGTGCCAGCAGCCGACAGGGGAGCTCCTACGAGCAGTACTTC. V is TRBV2 and J is TRBJ2-7; 8 nucleotides align to TRBD1. Germline V gene sequence: CDR1 SNHLY, CDR2 FYNNEI. The CDR3 length is 14 residues. The V gene end was trimmed by 6 bases and the J gene end by 0 bases; junction bases not matched to a gene: 4.